Listed below are T cell receptor beta chains from one sample, sequenced in a study of cytomegalovirus exposure and HLA in healthy donors. The assay was immunoSEQ multiplex PCR, and TCRdb's table has in-frame clones only and misses some. Counted here are 150,000 to 200,000 clones, 65% to 85% occurring once; the ten biggest clones make up 7%. Sample: PBMCs. These TCRs come from a woman in her thirties or forties in good health and CMV-seropositive. The CDR3 runs from the conserved cysteine through the conserved F or W. Each record gives: J gene, V gene, D gene, clone size, CDR3 DNA, CDR3 protein. A D gene is named only where the DNA matches it firmly. Size values are once, few and many counts, or a class for expanded clones, and some rows have none.

j_gene: TRBJ1-2; v_gene: TRBV19; d_gene: .; abundance: few; CDR3nt: TGTGCCAGTACCAGGGAGCGGGCCTATGGCTACACCTTC; CDR3aa: CASTRERAYGYTF
j_gene: TRBJ1-6; v_gene: TRBV10-3; d_gene: .; abundance: .; CDR3nt: TGTGCCATCAGTGCGGGGGATTTTTCACCCCTCCACTTT; CDR3aa: CAISAGDFSPLHF
j_gene: TRBJ2-5; v_gene: TRBV2; d_gene: .; abundance: .; CDR3nt: TGTGCCAGCAGTGTGGCTAGCGCGTACCAAGAGACCCAGTACTTC; CDR3aa: CASSVASAYQETQYF
j_gene: TRBJ1-2; v_gene: TRBV7-2; d_gene: .; abundance: .; CDR3nt: TGTGCCAGCAGCCCCTCCTCCGGGGTGGGCGGCTACACCTTC; CDR3aa: CASSPSSGVGGYTF
j_gene: TRBJ1-5; v_gene: TRBV27; d_gene: .; abundance: few; CDR3nt: TGTGCCAGCAGCTCCCCCAGCTCCAGAGGGTACCCTCAGCCCCAGCATTTT; CDR3aa: CASSSPSSRGYPQPQHF
j_gene: TRBJ2-7; v_gene: TRBV4-2; d_gene: .; abundance: .; CDR3nt: TGTGCCAGCAGCCAAGTTAGGGGATCAAAGGACGAGCAGTACTTC; CDR3aa: CASSQVRGSKDEQYF
j_gene: TRBJ1-1; v_gene: TRBV6-5; d_gene: TRBD1; abundance: .; CDR3nt: TGTGCCAGCAGTAACCCGGGACAGGGGATCACTGAAGCTTTCTTT; CDR3aa: CASSNPGQGITEAFF
j_gene: TRBJ2-7; v_gene: TRBV4-3; d_gene: TRBD1; abundance: .; CDR3nt: TGCGCCAGCAGCCAAGAACCGGGACAGATGGGCGAGCAGTACTTC; CDR3aa: CASSQEPGQMGEQYF
j_gene: TRBJ1-2; v_gene: TRBV11-1; d_gene: TRBD1; abundance: once; CDR3nt: TGTGCCAGCAGCCCGGGACAGGTTATCTATGGCTACACCTTC; CDR3aa: CASSPGQVIYGYTF
j_gene: TRBJ1-6; v_gene: TRBV7-2; d_gene: .; abundance: .; CDR3nt: TGTGCCAGCAGCACCCCGGACACCTATAATTCACCCCTCCACTTT; CDR3aa: CASSTPDTYNSPLHF
j_gene: TRBJ2-2; v_gene: TRBV5-1; d_gene: .; abundance: .; CDR3nt: TGCGCCAGCAGCCGGTCCGCGAACACCGGGGAGCTGTTTTTT; CDR3aa: CASSRSANTGELFF
j_gene: TRBJ1-2; v_gene: TRBV20-1; d_gene: .; abundance: .; CDR3nt: TGCGTTGCGGGGAGCGGCTACACCTTC; CDR3aa: CVAGSGYTF
j_gene: TRBJ1-1; v_gene: TRBV5-1; d_gene: .; abundance: .; CDR3nt: TGCGCCAGCAGCTTGGGATACTTGAACACTGAAGCTTTCTTT; CDR3aa: CASSLGYLNTEAFF
j_gene: TRBJ1-6; v_gene: TRBV2; d_gene: .; abundance: few; CDR3nt: TGTGCCAGCAACGGGGGGTCACCCCTCCACTTT; CDR3aa: CASNGGSPLHF
j_gene: TRBJ1-2; v_gene: TRBV7-9; d_gene: .; abundance: .; CDR3nt: TGTGCCAGCAGCTTCAGTGAGAGCGATGGCTACACCTTC; CDR3aa: CASSFSESDGYTF
j_gene: TRBJ1-5; v_gene: TRBV10-2; d_gene: .; abundance: .; CDR3nt: TGCGCCAGCAGTGAGTCGGCAGGGCCGGTTCAGCCCCAGCATTTT; CDR3aa: CASSESAGPVQPQHF
j_gene: TRBJ2-5; v_gene: TRBV9; d_gene: TRBD2; abundance: .; CDR3nt: TGTGCCAGCAGCGTAGGTGAACTAGCGGGGGCATGGGGAGAGACCCAGTACTTC; CDR3aa: CASSVGELAGAWGETQYF
j_gene: TRBJ2-1; v_gene: TRBV6-1; d_gene: TRBD2; abundance: .; CDR3nt: TGTGCCAGCAGTTCCGGGACTAGTTACGTCAATGAGCAGTTCTTC; CDR3aa: CASSSGTSYVNEQFF
j_gene: TRBJ1-5; v_gene: TRBV5-8; d_gene: TRBD1; abundance: .; CDR3nt: TGTGCCAGCAGCTTGGGAGGGACAGGGGTTCGGAATCAGCCCCAGCATTTT; CDR3aa: CASSLGGTGVRNQPQHF
j_gene: TRBJ1-1; v_gene: TRBV2; d_gene: TRBD1; abundance: .; CDR3nt: TGTGCCAGGACAGGGGGAGGGAACACTGAAGCTTTCTTT; CDR3aa: CARTGGGNTEAFF
j_gene: TRBJ2-2; v_gene: TRBV30; d_gene: .; abundance: .; CDR3nt: TGTGCCTGGGGCACCGACAGGACCACGAACACCGGGGAGCTGTTTTTT; CDR3aa: CAWGTDRTTNTGELFF
j_gene: TRBJ2-3; v_gene: TRBV11-2; d_gene: .; abundance: .; CDR3nt: TGTGCCAGCAGCCCCACTAGCTACGGAGATACGCAGTATTTT; CDR3aa: CASSPTSYGDTQYF
j_gene: TRBJ1-3; v_gene: TRBV28; d_gene: .; abundance: few; CDR3nt: TGTGCCAGCACCTCGTGGGGAGCCTCTGGAAACACCATATATTTT; CDR3aa: CASTSWGASGNTIYF
j_gene: TRBJ1-1; v_gene: TRBV7-9; d_gene: .; abundance: .; CDR3nt: TGTGCCAGCAGCCCATCGACAGGTCCTAACACTGAAGCTTTCTTT; CDR3aa: CASSPSTGPNTEAFF
j_gene: TRBJ1-1; v_gene: TRBV27; d_gene: .; abundance: .; CDR3nt: TGTGCCAGCAGTTTATACCCTCGAGCGAACACTGAAGCTTTCTTT; CDR3aa: CASSLYPRANTEAFF
j_gene: TRBJ1-5; v_gene: TRBV6-6; d_gene: .; abundance: .; CDR3nt: TGTGCCAGCAGTTATTATAGTGATCAGCCCCAGCATTTT; CDR3aa: CASSYYSDQPQHF
j_gene: TRBJ2-1; v_gene: TRBV4-2; d_gene: .; abundance: .; CDR3nt: TGTGCCAGCAGCCCGACTGGCAATGAGCAGTTCTTC; CDR3aa: CASSPTGNEQFF
j_gene: TRBJ1-2; v_gene: TRBV6-1; d_gene: .; abundance: .; CDR3nt: TGTGCCAGCAGTCAAATTACAGGGACCTATGGCTACACCTTC; CDR3aa: CASSQITGTYGYTF
j_gene: TRBJ1-6; v_gene: TRBV14; d_gene: TRBD1; abundance: .; CDR3nt: TGTGCCAGCAGCCCGGGGACAGGGGGTTCAAGAGCCCCACACTTT; CDR3aa: CASSPGTGGSRAPHF
j_gene: TRBJ1-2; v_gene: TRBV2; d_gene: TRBD1; abundance: .; CDR3nt: TGTGCCAGCAGTGAACAGGGGGCGGAGGTTGGTGGCTACACCTTC; CDR3aa: CASSEQGAEVGGYTF
j_gene: TRBJ1-5; v_gene: TRBV4-1; d_gene: .; abundance: .; CDR3nt: TGCGCCAGCAGCCATCTCGGGAGTAGCAATCAGCCCCAGCATTTT; CDR3aa: CASSHLGSSNQPQHF
j_gene: TRBJ2-4; v_gene: TRBV18; d_gene: .; abundance: .; CDR3nt: TGTGCCAGCAATGGACGGAGGACTGGGTGTCCCAAAAACATTCAGTACTTC; CDR3aa: CASNGRRTGCPKNIQYF
j_gene: TRBJ1-1; v_gene: TRBV30; d_gene: .; abundance: .; CDR3nt: TGTGCCTGGAGTCGGGGTTCCACTGAAGCTTTCTTT; CDR3aa: CAWSRGSTEAFF
j_gene: TRBJ2-5; v_gene: TRBV7-9; d_gene: TRBD1; abundance: .; CDR3nt: TGTGCCAGCAGCTTACTGACAGGGGAAAGCCAGTACTTC; CDR3aa: CASSLLTGESQYF
j_gene: TRBJ1-1; v_gene: TRBV2; d_gene: .; abundance: few; CDR3nt: TGTGCCAGCAGTGAACCCCGAGGGGGTACCACTGAAGCTTTCTTT; CDR3aa: CASSEPRGGTTEAFF
j_gene: TRBJ1-4; v_gene: TRBV2; d_gene: TRBD1; abundance: .; CDR3nt: TGTGCCAGCAGTGAGTGGGACAGGGTTGGAAAACTGTTTTTT; CDR3aa: CASSEWDRVGKLFF
j_gene: TRBJ1-1; v_gene: TRBV18; d_gene: .; abundance: .; CDR3nt: TGTGCCAGCTCACGGGAACAGGGGAACACTGAAGCTTTCTTT; CDR3aa: CASSREQGNTEAFF
j_gene: TRBJ2-5; v_gene: TRBV30; d_gene: .; abundance: .; CDR3nt: TGTGCCTGGAGTGAGGTGGGGCTCGAGCGGTACTTC; CDR3aa: CAWSEVGLERYF
j_gene: TRBJ1-1; v_gene: TRBV7-9; d_gene: .; abundance: .; CDR3nt: TGTGCCAGCAGCTTAGCTGCCCGCCGAGGAGCTTTCTTT; CDR3aa: CASSLAARRGAFF
j_gene: TRBJ1-4; v_gene: TRBV30; d_gene: .; abundance: few; CDR3nt: TGTGCCTGGACAGGGGCGGCTACTAATGAAAAACTGTTTTTT; CDR3aa: CAWTGAATNEKLFF
j_gene: TRBJ1-6; v_gene: TRBV5-6; d_gene: TRBD1; abundance: .; CDR3nt: TGTGCCAGCAGTTTGCAGGGGGTGGATAATTCACCCCTCCACTTT; CDR3aa: CASSLQGVDNSPLHF
j_gene: TRBJ2-7; v_gene: TRBV5-1; d_gene: .; abundance: .; CDR3nt: TGCGCCAGCAGCTCTTACTCGGACATGGACGAGCAGTACTTC; CDR3aa: CASSSYSDMDEQYF
j_gene: TRBJ2-7; v_gene: TRBV19; d_gene: TRBD1; abundance: .; CDR3nt: TGTGCCAGTAGTATAGGACAGGGGGAACAGTACTTC; CDR3aa: CASSIGQGEQYF
j_gene: TRBJ1-2; v_gene: TRBV28; d_gene: TRBD1; abundance: .; CDR3nt: TGTGCCAGCAGTCCCGGGACAGGGAGGGAGGGCTACACCTTC; CDR3aa: CASSPGTGREGYTF
j_gene: TRBJ2-3; v_gene: TRBV15; d_gene: .; abundance: .; CDR3nt: TGTGCCACCAGCAGAGATCCTCCGGGGGTCTATAGGACAGATACGCAGTATTTT; CDR3aa: CATSRDPPGVYRTDTQYF
j_gene: TRBJ2-6; v_gene: TRBV27; d_gene: .; abundance: .; CDR3nt: TGTGCCAGCAAAGAGGGCGCTGGGGCCAACGTCCTGACTTTC; CDR3aa: CASKEGAGANVLTF
j_gene: TRBJ1-1; v_gene: TRBV19; d_gene: TRBD1; abundance: few; CDR3nt: TGTGCCAGTAGCCGCGGCCGGGACAGGGGCATGAACACTGAAGCTTTCTTT; CDR3aa: CASSRGRDRGMNTEAFF
j_gene: TRBJ2-2; v_gene: TRBV6-5; d_gene: .; abundance: few; CDR3nt: TGTGCCAGCAGTAGATCCGCGGCCGGCCTTGGTGAGCTGTTTTTT; CDR3aa: CASSRSAAGLGELFF
j_gene: TRBJ2-1; v_gene: TRBV14; d_gene: TRBD1; abundance: .; CDR3nt: TGTGCCAGCAGCCTTAGACAGGGCTCCTACAATGAGCAGTTCTTC; CDR3aa: CASSLRQGSYNEQFF
j_gene: TRBJ2-1; v_gene: TRBV9; d_gene: TRBD1; abundance: few; CDR3nt: TGTGCCAGCAGTCGCAGGACAGGGGGACGTGGTGAGCAGTTCTTC; CDR3aa: CASSRRTGGRGEQFF
j_gene: TRBJ2-7; v_gene: TRBV19; d_gene: .; abundance: .; CDR3nt: TGTGCCAGTACAAATAGGCGTAGTGGGCGGCAGTACTTC; CDR3aa: CASTNRRSGRQYF